One TCR beta chain is described in this entry. The table lists this clonotype with many counts. The antigen it binds to is not known. Base qualities are missing; no much larger clone stands one base away. These data are taken from a study of T cells in Graves' hyperthyroidism and ophthalmopathy (dated by TCRdb to between 2018 and 2021). General notes on the study: Peripheral blood was collected at initial diagnosis, before any treatment. The 95 to 100 discovery patients were randomly divided into training and test sets at a 7:3 ratio. In several Graves' hyperthyroidism patients, the study also compared T-cell repertoires from thyroid tissue with T-cell repertoires from blood. Once sampling was done, hyperthyroidism patients were given methimazole at a starting dose of 30 mg daily, whereas ophthalmopathy patients were given high-dose intravenous methylprednisolone. A discovery cohort of roughly 100 patients, roughly 45 with Graves' ophthalmopathy and over 55 with stable Graves' hyperthyroidism, was used to find distinguishing TCR V-J signatures. Prospective prediction of ophthalmopathy was tested in an independent validation cohort consisting of some 19 hyperthyroidism patients and around 16 patients who later progressed to ophthalmopathy. TCR Vbeta CDR3 sequencing of approximately 140 peripheral blood samples (around 45 ophthalmopathy, 75 hyperthyroidism and approximately 17 progressor patients) is reported in the paper. What the research found in general, with its limitations: No statistical method was used to fix the sample size in advance, and group allocation was not hidden from the investigators. In validation, progression to ophthalmopathy was predicted by the model with 55% to 71% sensitivity and roughly 76% specificity, a median of roughly six months before onset. Most expanded thyroid clonotypes (frequency above 0.001) were also found in blood, which suggests that blood repertoires may mirror thyroid immune responses. Ophthalmopathy was separated from stable hyperthyroidism by a 13 V-J signature model, with 87.88% sensitivity and roughly 81% specificity obtained in cross-validation and 80%/75% obtained in testing.

The TCR beta CDR3 regions were amplified from the RNA transcripts. A first-round RT-PCR of the TCR CDR3 used the HTBI primer set with the Qiagen OneStep RT-PCR kit. Libraries were constructed in a second round of multiplex PCR, after which size selection and purification were carried out. Paired-end sequencing of the libraries was performed with 100 bp reads on an Illumina HiSeq2000. The authors' pipeline ran thus. SOAPnuke was used to process the raw data, throwing out any read that contained adapters or uncalled bases, had a mean Phred below 15, or lacked an exact constant-primer or identifier match. COPE v1.2.5 was used to merge the high-quality paired reads, and each unique nucleotide sequence was defined as a clonotype. MiTCR v1.1 was used to align clonotypes to the IMGT TRBV, TRBD and TRBJ reference segments. The analysis was restricted to V-J combinations with a frequency above 0.0001, which together covered approximately 99% of the repertoires. The TCS score was defined as F50 (clonal expansion) divided by E x V (chaos), with BLOSUM62-based TCRdist calculated between CDR3 peptides within each V-J. Welch's t-statistics and random forest reduced around 550 V-J features to 13, which were used in a naive Bayes classifier (R e1071). The public sequencing data were trimmed at Q25 with fastp and processed into clonotypes with MiXCR by TCRdb, which kept only in-frame beta chains. All rows with the same CDR3 protein become a single entry with the most common DNA and genes. These V and J calls derive from TCRdb rather than the authors' analysis. This sample has 340,000 or so distinct CDR3 sequences in its table, and roughly a fifth of those were observed once. Around 45% of the sample comes from the top ten.

A patient counted as having stable Graves' hyperthyroidism if no progression to ophthalmopathy occurred over 18 months of follow-up. Hyperthyroidism patients were aged 18 to 65 years and newly diagnosed, with disease duration of less than 2 months. The study excluded patients with uncontrolled infections, other autoimmune diseases, pregnancy or lactation. Diagnoses relied on clinical symptoms, serum thyroxine and TRAb, thyroid ultrasound and orbital computed tomography. PBMCs were separated from about 10 ml of fresh peripheral blood using Ficoll-Paque density gradient centrifugation. Total RNA was extracted with Trizol reagent, and quality was checked on an Agilent 2100 Bioanalyzer. The specimen was blood. This clonotype originated in a woman aged 50 to 65 with Graves' hyperthyroidism.

The bases are TGTGCCAGCAGCCAATTCCTAGATACGCAGTATTTT. Its amino acids are CASSQFLDTQYF. The chain couples TRBV7-2 to TRBJ2-3, with no D gene named confidently. Including the terminal cysteine and phenylalanine, the CDR3 comprises 12 residues. The retained sequence is limited to the CDR3, 36 bases, with the frame set at the first base. CDR1 and CDR2 are drawn from the germline V gene: SGHTA, FQGNSA. A distance of 8 bases separates the germline ends of V and J, which lose 5 bases and 5 bases respectively. With the portions outside the CDR3 filled from the reference TRBV7-2 and TRBJ2-3 genes, the complete variable region becomes GAGVSQSPSNKVTEKGKDVELRCDPISGHTALYWYRQSLGQGLEFLIYFQGNSAPDKSGLPSDRFSAERTGGSVSTLTIQRTQQEDSAVYLCASSQFLDTQYFGPGTRLTVL.